The next 8 T cell receptor beta chains were all read from a single sample in a study of cytomegalovirus exposure and HLA in healthy donors. Vbeta (60) and Jbeta (13) primers were used in the PCR. Some clones are missing from TCRdb's copy, which holds only in-frame ones; the method was immunoSEQ multiplex PCR. The top ten clones hold 0.6% to 0.7% of a sample with 200,000 to 250,000 clones, 76% of them seen once. The specimen sequenced was PBMCs. These receptors were collected from a young man in good health and CMV-seronegative.

The V and J genes are TRBV6-1 and TRBJ2-2; 12 nucleotides match TRBD2. Per the germline V gene, CDR1 is MNHNS and CDR2 is SASEGT. The CDR3 spans 15 residues. The V gene end was trimmed by 8 bases and the J gene end by 6 bases; junction bases not matched to a gene: 7. Written as DNA, the CDR3 is TGTGCCAGCGAAGAGCGACTAGCGGGAGCCGGGGAGCTGTTTTTT. This codes for CASEERLAGAGELFF.

V and J are TRBV5-6 and TRBJ1-1; D remains unclear. The CDR3 totals 14 residues. In germline, CDR1 is SGHDT, CDR2 YYEEEE. V was trimmed by 0 bases and J by 3 bases, leaving 9 bases between them. CDR3 sequence: CASSLERADTEAFF. The CDR3 region has the DNA TGTGCCAGCAGCTTGGAGAGGGCGGACACTGAAGCTTTCTTT.

The genes are TRBV5-1 and TRBJ2-2; TRBD2 agrees at 8 bases. The CDR3 runs 15 residues. The V gene's germline CDR1 is SGHRS and CDR2 YFSETQ. The J segment lost 4 bases and the V segment lost 1 base, leaving 3 bases of the junction unmatched. This CDR3 is CASSLSGSITGELFF. In nucleotides, the CDR3 is TGCGCCAGCAGCTTGAGCGGGAGTATCACCGGGGAGCTGTTTTTT.

The V call is TRBV7-9, the J call TRBJ2-3, with 9 nucleotides matching TRBD2. Germline lookup yields CDR1 SEHNR and CDR2 FQNEAQ (reference sequence). CDR3 length: 16 residues. J was trimmed by 5 bases and V by 0 bases; bases with no gene match: 6. In DNA, the CDR3 is TGTGCCAGCAGCTTAGCGACTAGCGGCGTTGGAGATACGCAGTATTTT. This sequence encodes CASSLATSGVGDTQYF.

This chain connects TRBV28 to TRBJ2-1, with 15 bases that match TRBD2. V shed 8 bases, J shed 9 bases, and the junction held 17 bases outside the gene matches. This CDR3 contains 18 residues. Germline CDR1 and CDR2: MDHEN and SYDVKM. The CDR3 nucleotides read TGTGCCAGCCACCCCGCGGGGCTAGGGACTAGCGGGGGGAGTGAGCAGTTCTTC. This encodes CASHPAGLGTSGGSEQFF.

This clone was recorded only once. The J gene is TRBJ1-4, the V gene TRBV18; D remains unclear. CDR1 is KGHSH, CDR2 LQKENI, per germline. With 3 bases removed from V and 7 bases from J, the gap between germline ends came to 15 bases. The CDR3 totals 15 residues. CDR3 nucleotides: TGTGCCAGCTCACCTTCCGCCCAAGCGAGTGAAAAACTGTTTTTT. This translates into CASSPSAQASEKLFF.

V usage is TRBV9 and J usage is TRBJ2-1; TRBD2 matches at 9 bases. The V gene's germline CDR1 is SGDLS and CDR2 YYNGEE. After removal of 0 bases from V and 6 bases from J, the junction contained 4 bases not matched to a gene. CDR3 length equals 15 residues. The CDR3 DNA sequence: TGTGCCAGCAGCGTAGAGGCGGGAGGGCCCAATGAGCAGTTCTTC. This codes for CASSVEAGGPNEQFF.

The chain has TRBV28 and TRBJ2-7; D perhaps matches TRBD1 (5 bases). The CDR3 extends over 14 amino acids. CDR1 and CDR2 (germline): MDHEN, SYDVKM. V was trimmed by 3 bases and J by 1 base, leaving 10 bases between them. CDR3 in DNA: TGTGCCAGCAGTTTCGAGCAGGGATCCTACGAGCAGTACTTC. It specifies CASSFEQGSYEQYF.